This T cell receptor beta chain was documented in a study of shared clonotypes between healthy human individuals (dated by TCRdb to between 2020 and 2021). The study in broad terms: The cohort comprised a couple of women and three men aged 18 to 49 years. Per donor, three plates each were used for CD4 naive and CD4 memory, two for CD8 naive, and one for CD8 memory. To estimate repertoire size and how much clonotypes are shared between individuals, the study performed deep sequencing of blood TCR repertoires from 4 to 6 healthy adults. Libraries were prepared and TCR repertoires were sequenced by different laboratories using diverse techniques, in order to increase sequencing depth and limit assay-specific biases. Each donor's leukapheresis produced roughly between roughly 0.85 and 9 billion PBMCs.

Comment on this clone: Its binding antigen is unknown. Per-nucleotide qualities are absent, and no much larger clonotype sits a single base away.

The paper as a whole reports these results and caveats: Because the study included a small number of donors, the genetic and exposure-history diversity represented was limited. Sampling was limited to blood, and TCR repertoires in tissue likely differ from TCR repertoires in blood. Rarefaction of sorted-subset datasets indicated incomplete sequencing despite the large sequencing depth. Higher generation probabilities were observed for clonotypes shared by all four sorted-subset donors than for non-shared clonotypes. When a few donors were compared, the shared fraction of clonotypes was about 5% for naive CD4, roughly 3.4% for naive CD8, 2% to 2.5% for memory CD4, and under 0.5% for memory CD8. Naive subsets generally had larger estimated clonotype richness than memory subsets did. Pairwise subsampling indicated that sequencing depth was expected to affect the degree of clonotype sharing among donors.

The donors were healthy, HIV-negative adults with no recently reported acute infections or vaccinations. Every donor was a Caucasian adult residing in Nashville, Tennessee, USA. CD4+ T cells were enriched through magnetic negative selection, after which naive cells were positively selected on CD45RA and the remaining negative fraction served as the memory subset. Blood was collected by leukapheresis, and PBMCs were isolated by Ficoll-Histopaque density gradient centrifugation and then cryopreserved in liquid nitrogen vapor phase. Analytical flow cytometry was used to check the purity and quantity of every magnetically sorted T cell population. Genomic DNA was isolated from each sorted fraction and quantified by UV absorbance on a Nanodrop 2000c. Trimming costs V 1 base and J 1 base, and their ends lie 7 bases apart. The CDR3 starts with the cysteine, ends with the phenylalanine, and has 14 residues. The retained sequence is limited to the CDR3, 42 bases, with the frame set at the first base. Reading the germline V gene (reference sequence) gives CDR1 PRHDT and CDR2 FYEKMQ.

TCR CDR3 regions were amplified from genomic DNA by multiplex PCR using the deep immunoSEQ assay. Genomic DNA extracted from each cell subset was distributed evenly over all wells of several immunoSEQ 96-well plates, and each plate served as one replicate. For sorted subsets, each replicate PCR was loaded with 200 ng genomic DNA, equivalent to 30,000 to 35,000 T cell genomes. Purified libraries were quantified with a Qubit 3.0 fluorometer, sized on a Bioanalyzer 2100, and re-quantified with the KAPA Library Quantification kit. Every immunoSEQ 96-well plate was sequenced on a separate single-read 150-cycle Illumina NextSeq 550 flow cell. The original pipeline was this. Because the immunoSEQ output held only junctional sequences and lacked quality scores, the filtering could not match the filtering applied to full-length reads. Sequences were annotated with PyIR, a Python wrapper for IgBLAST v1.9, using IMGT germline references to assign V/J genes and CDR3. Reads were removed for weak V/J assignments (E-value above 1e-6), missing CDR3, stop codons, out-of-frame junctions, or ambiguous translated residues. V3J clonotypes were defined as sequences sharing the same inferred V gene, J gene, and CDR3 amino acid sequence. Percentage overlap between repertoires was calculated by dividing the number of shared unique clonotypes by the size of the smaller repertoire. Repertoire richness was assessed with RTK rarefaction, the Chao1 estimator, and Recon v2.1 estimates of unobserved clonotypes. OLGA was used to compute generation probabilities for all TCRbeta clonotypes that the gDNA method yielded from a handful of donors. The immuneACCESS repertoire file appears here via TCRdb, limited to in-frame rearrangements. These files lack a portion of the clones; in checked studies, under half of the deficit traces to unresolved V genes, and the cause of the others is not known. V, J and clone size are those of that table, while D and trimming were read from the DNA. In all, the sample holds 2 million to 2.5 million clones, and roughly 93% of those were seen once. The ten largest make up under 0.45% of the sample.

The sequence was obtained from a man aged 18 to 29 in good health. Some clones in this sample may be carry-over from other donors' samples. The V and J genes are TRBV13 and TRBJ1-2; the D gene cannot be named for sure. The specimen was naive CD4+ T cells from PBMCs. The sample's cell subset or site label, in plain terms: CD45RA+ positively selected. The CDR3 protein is CASSLVGINYGYTF. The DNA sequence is TGTGCCAGCAGCTTAGTTGGGATTAACTATGGCTACACCTTC.